Presented here are 27 T cell receptor beta chains from one specimen sequenced in a study of early T cells in non-severe SARS-CoV-2 infection. TCRdb redid the calling of the 5' RACE reads with MiXCR, one entry per CDR3 protein. The table shows around 72,000 distinct CDR3 sequences, with 10% occurring only once. The specimen comprised whole blood, sampled at baseline. The receptor source for this set is an adult who was a healthcare worker with PCR-confirmed SARS-CoV-2 infection or an uninfected control (not recorded which).

In this sample, this clonotype turned up a few times. The chain carries TRBV10-3 and TRBJ1-4; a possible D gene is TRBD1 (6 bases). The V gene's germline CDR1 is ENHRY and CDR2 SYGVKD. V lost 7 bases and J 6 bases, leaving 15 bases between the germline ends. The CDR3 totals 14 residues. CDR3 coding DNA: TGTGCCATCAATCAGGGGCCCCAGGATGAAAAACTGTTTTTT. This gives the protein CAINQGPQDEKLFF.

The chain links TRBV30 to TRBJ2-7; 8 bases agree with TRBD1. The trim removed 0 bases at V and 6 bases at J, leaving 10 bases unmatched. The CDR3 contains 15 residues. Germline V gene sequence: CDR1 GTSNPN, CDR2 SVGIG (reference sequence). The CDR3 DNA sequence: TGTGCCTGGAGTGTACTTGGGGCAGGGGGCGGCGAGCAGTACTTC. It codes for CAWSVLGAGGGEQYF.

In its sample, this clonotype was seen many times. The rearrangement joins TRBV7-8 to TRBJ2-5, with D possibly being TRBD1 (6 bases). This CDR3 has 14 residues. The germline V and J ends were trimmed by 5 bases and 0 bases, with 10 bases remaining between them. The germline CDR1 and CDR2 sequences are SGHVS and FQNEAQ. This CDR3 is CASSQGTYQETQYF. Here the CDR3 DNA reads TGTGCCAGCAGCCAAGGGACATACCAAGAGACCCAGTACTTC.

This clonotype occurred a few times. The rearrangement uses TRBV4-1 and TRBJ1-5, with TRBD1 as a possible D gene (5 bases). Trimming removed 1 base at V and 5 bases at J, with 21 bases between. CDR3 size: 18 residues. Germline CDR1 reads MGHRA; CDR2 reads YSYEKL. CDR3 in DNA: TGCGCCAGCAGCCAAGCCCCCGTCCTCGGGGGAGGCGATCAGCCCCAGCATTTT. It specifies CASSQAPVLGGGDQPQHF.

This clonotype occurred many times. The CDR3, as DNA: TGTGCCAGCAGTTACGATTACACAGATACGCAGTATTTT. Amino acids: CASSYDYTDTQYF. This chain uses TRBV6-2 or TRBV6-3 with TRBJ2-3; no firm D call. This CDR3 comprises 13 residues. Germline V gene sequence: CDR1 MNHEY, CDR2 SVGEGT. Between the trimmed V and J ends, which lost 2 bases and 2 bases, there was a span of 5 bases.

This clonotype was seen at least ten times. This chain connects TRBV12-3 or TRBV12-4 to TRBJ1-4; D is ambiguous. The CDR3 is 13 amino acids. V lost 6 bases and J lost 0, with 5 bases in between. The CDR3: CASRAATNEKLFF. For the CDR3, the DNA is TGTGCCAGCAGAGCTGCAACTAATGAAAAACTGTTTTTT.

This clonotype came up many times. The V gene is TRBV3-1, the J gene TRBJ2-6; D is ambiguous. The V end lost 2 bases, the J end lost 0 bases, and 2 bases lay between the germline ends. This CDR3 has 14 amino acids. The germline V gene encodes CDR1 LGHDT and CDR2 YNNKEL (reference sequence). This CDR3 reads CASSQSSGANVLTF. CDR3 nucleotides: TGTGCCAGCAGCCAATCCTCTGGGGCCAACGTCCTGACTTTC.

The chain combines TRBV20-1 with TRBJ1-3, with D unclear. The CDR3 is 13 residues long. The V end was cut by 6 bases, the J end by 5 bases, with 14 bases between. CDR1 DFQATT and CDR2 SNEGSKA come from the germline V gene (reference sequence). DNA of the CDR3: TGCAGTGCGGCCGACCCGGCTCGAAACACCATATATTTT. It encodes CSAADPARNTIYF.

This rearrangement joins TRBV7-9 to TRBJ2-5, with D hard to call. This CDR3 has 15 residues. The germline V gene encodes CDR1 SEHNR and CDR2 FQNEAQ (reference sequence). V dropped 6 bases and J dropped 5 bases, with 19 bases sitting between them. CDR3 residues: CASSPTQGRLETQYF. The CDR3 nucleotides read TGTGCCAGCAGTCCGACCCAAGGTCGATTGGAGACCCAGTACTTC.

This chain joins TRBV12-3 or TRBV12-4 and TRBJ2-2, with 8 bases matching TRBD2. J gave up 5 bases and V 8 bases, and 4 bases lay outside the gene matches. The CDR3 covers 13 residues. In nucleotides, the CDR3 is TGTGCCAGCTCATCTAGCGGGACCGGGGAGCTGTTTTTT. Protein: CASSSSGTGELFF.

This clonotype was detected a few times. The chain employs TRBV2 and TRBJ1-1; D gene uncertain. Trimming removed 3 bases at V and 8 bases at J, with 19 bases between. Germline values: CDR1 SNHLY, CDR2 FYNNEI. The CDR3 runs 15 residues. CDR3 amino acids: CASSEWMNPNPEAFF. The CDR3 DNA reads as TGTGCCAGCAGTGAGTGGATGAACCCCAACCCCGAAGCTTTCTTT.

This clonotype was counted only a few times. This chain links TRBV20-1 with TRBJ1-6; TRBD1 agrees at 9 bases. The germline V gene encodes CDR1 DFQATT and CDR2 SNEGSKA (reference sequence). Trimming removed 3 bases from V and 7 bases from J; junction bases left unmatched: 1. The CDR3 sequence is 13 residues long. The CDR3 bases are TGCAGTGCTAGGGACAGGGGAAATTCACCCCTCCACTTT. Its translation is CSARDRGNSPLHF.

The CDR3 DNA reads as TGTGCCAGCAGCCCATATCGCACAGATACGCAGTATTTT. Amino acids: CASSPYRTDTQYF. V gene TRBV2 combines with J gene TRBJ2-3; D is unclear. The V gene lost 6 bases and the J gene lost 1 base, with 8 bases spanning the gap. Germline V CDR1 and CDR2: SNHLY, FYNNEI. This CDR3 is 13 amino acids long.

The table lists this clonotype with a few counts. This chain uses TRBV14 with TRBJ1-1; TRBD1 matches at 8 bases. This CDR3 is built from 17 residues. Unmatched junction bases numbered 21, after V lost 4 bases and J lost 11 bases. Germline CDR1 is SGHDN and CDR2 is FVKESK. This CDR3 reads CASSLVGQGASLTGAFF. The CDR3 bases are TGTGCCAGCAGCCTGGTAGGACAGGGAGCCTCCCTGACTGGGGCTTTCTTT.

Ten or more counts support this clonotype. The chain has TRBV4-3 and TRBJ2-3; 8 bases agree with TRBD2. Germline V gene sequence: CDR1 LGHNA, CDR2 YSLEER. V trimming: 0 bases; J trimming: 1 base; junction bases outside the gene matches: 3. The CDR3 is 16 amino acids. The CDR3 DNA sequence: TGCGCCAGCAGCCAAGATAGCGGGACCGGCACAGATACGCAGTATTTT. Residues: CASSQDSGTGTDTQYF.

This clonotype came up a few times. The chain has TRBV2 and TRBJ2-7, with a weak D call TRBD1 (7 bases). The CDR3 runs 15 residues. Between the trimmed V and J ends, which lost 1 base and 1 base, there was a span of 11 bases. Germline loops: CDR1 SNHLY, CDR2 FYNNEI. CDR3 sequence (DNA): TGTGCCAGCAGTGAAGGGACAGGACTATCCTACGAGCAGTACTTC. Residues: CASSEGTGLSYEQYF.

This clonotype was detected a few times. The V call is TRBV6-1, the J call TRBJ1-2; 9 bases map to TRBD1. With V trimmed by 5 bases and J by 2 bases, 12 bases remained unmatched. The germline V gene encodes CDR1 MNHNS and CDR2 SASEGT. The length of the CDR3 is 17 residues. CDR3 amino acids: CASSPTGTGQGNYGYTF. The CDR3 DNA is TGTGCCAGCAGTCCCACCGGGACAGGGCAAGGGAACTATGGCTACACCTTC.

This clonotype has a count of ten or more. The chain couples TRBV18 to TRBJ1-2, with 9 bases aligning to TRBD1. V was pared by 2 bases and J by 3 bases, with 1 base of the junction left unmatched. Germline V gene lookup returns CDR1 KGHSH and CDR2 LQKENI. CDR3 length: 14 amino acids. This CDR3 reads CASSPGQGHYGYTF. The CDR3 nucleotides read TGTGCCAGCTCACCAGGACAGGGGCACTATGGCTACACCTTC.

The V call is TRBV6-5, the J call TRBJ1-5; D is unclear. The CDR3 is made up of 15 amino acids. The V end was cut by 5 bases, the J end by 5 bases, with 16 bases between. Germline values: CDR1 MNHEY, CDR2 SVGAGI. The CDR3 spells CASSPYGVGDQPQHF. CDR3 coding DNA: TGTGCCAGCAGTCCCTATGGGGTCGGGGATCAGCCCCAGCATTTT.

This sequence joins TRBV4-3 and TRBJ1-4, with 9 bases fitting TRBD1. The V gene end was trimmed by 0 bases and the J gene end by 5 bases; junction bases not matched to a gene: 7. The CDR3 runs 17 residues. The germline V gene encodes CDR1 LGHNA and CDR2 YSLEER. In nucleotides, the CDR3 is TGCGCCAGCAGCCAAGATCTACTCGGACAGGGGAATGAAAAACTGTTTTTT. It specifies CASSQDLLGQGNEKLFF.

This clonotype was seen a handful of times. The V call is TRBV5-4, the J call TRBJ1-5, with 7 bases aligning to TRBD1. Germline CDR1 and CDR2: SGHNT and YYREEE (reference sequence). CDR3 size: 12 residues. V gave up 2 bases and J gave up 9 bases; unmatched junction bases: 2. CDR3 residues: CASSLSGGPQHF. The CDR3, as DNA: TGTGCCAGCAGCTTATCAGGGGGGCCCCAGCATTTT.

This clonotype was counted at least ten times. The gene calls are TRBV4-3 and TRBJ2-7; TRBD2 is a possible D gene (5 bases). Between the trimmed V and J ends, which lost 2 bases and 3 bases, there was a span of 17 bases. The CDR3 consists of 16 residues. The germline V gene has CDR1 LGHNA and CDR2 YSLEER. CDR3 sequence (DNA): TGCGCCAGCAGCCAATGGACGGAGGATCAAATCTACGAGCAGTACTTC. Residues: CASSQWTEDQIYEQYF.

In this sample, this clonotype turned up many times. The chain recombines TRBV11-2 with TRBJ1-4, with D hard to call. Trimming stripped 2 bases from V and 7 bases from J, with 8 bases between. The CDR3 loop spans 13 amino acids. Per the germline V gene, CDR1 is SGHAT and CDR2 is FQNNGV. As DNA, the CDR3 is TGTGCCAGCAGCTTACATCTAAGTGAAAAACTGTTTTTT. Its translation is CASSLHLSEKLFF.

Ten or more counts support this clonotype. This chain links TRBV2 with TRBJ2-5, with D maybe TRBD1 (5 bases). Germline V lookup: CDR1 SNHLY, CDR2 FYNNEI. The CDR3 consists of 13 residues. Trimming left V 7 bases short and J 4 bases short, with 13 bases between. CDR3 region: CASNVGVTETQYF. Written as DNA, the CDR3 is TGTGCCAGCAATGTAGGGGTGACAGAGACCCAGTACTTC.

This clonotype occurred a few times. The rearrangement links TRBV7-9 to TRBJ1-5; D possibly corresponds to TRBD1 (5 bases). Trimming left V 5 bases short and J 9 bases short, with 11 bases between. The CDR3 has 12 residues. The germline V gene has CDR1 SEHNR and CDR2 FQNEAQ (reference sequence). The CDR3 region has the DNA TGTGCCAGCAGCGCGGGACCACTGCCCCAGCATTTT. As protein: CASSAGPLPQHF.

This clonotype was detected many times. The V call is TRBV7-3, the J call TRBJ2-6; perhaps D is TRBD1 or TRBD2 (5 bases each). In germline, CDR1 is SGHTA, CDR2 FQGTGA. This CDR3 contains 17 residues. V lost 5 bases and J lost 2, with 16 bases in between. CDR3 loop: CASSQGEPGTGANVLTF. Here the CDR3 DNA reads TGTGCCAGCAGCCAAGGGGAGCCGGGGACTGGGGCCAACGTCCTGACTTTC.

The V and J genes are TRBV12-5 and TRBJ2-2; no clear D. The germline gives CDR1 LGHNT, CDR2 FRNRAP. V was clipped by 1 base and J by 1 base, with 4 bases between them. This CDR3 is built from 14 residues. CDR3 bases: TGTGCTAGTGGTTTGGGGGTGAACACCGGGGAGCTGTTTTTT. Translating it yields CASGLGVNTGELFF.